This TCR beta chain was found in a study of a mutant IDH1 vaccine in newly diagnosed glioma. Study overall: Treated patients had a mean age of roughly 44 years and a sex split that was around 62% male and roughly 38% female.

CDR1 SGHRS and CDR2 YFSETQ come from the germline V gene. J was trimmed by 5 bases and V by 6 bases; bases with no gene match: 5. This CDR3 comprises 14 residues. A word on this clone: No antigen is known for it.

Sequencing was performed with immunoSEQ multiplex PCR; in TCRdb, only in-frame clones are kept and a portion is missing. Here the sample spans about 50,000 clones, around 80% being singletons. Documented time point: week 47, end of study. In every dose of vaccine, 300 ug of mutant IDH1 20-mer peptide was given alongside topical imiquimod. Across weeks 1, 3, 5, 7, 11, 15, 19 and 23, patients received a vaccination each time, eight in all. The receptor was derived from a woman aged 40 to 49 with glioma. Some clones in this sample may be carry-over from other donors' samples. The rearrangement joins TRBV5-1 to TRBJ2-2; 9 bases are shared with TRBD1. The material sequenced was PBMCs, taken from a glioma patient whose treatment included an IDH1 peptide vaccine. The CDR3: CASTDRGGTGELFF. The CDR3 DNA reads TGCGCCAGCACCGACAGGGGGGGAACCGGGGAGCTGTTTTTT.